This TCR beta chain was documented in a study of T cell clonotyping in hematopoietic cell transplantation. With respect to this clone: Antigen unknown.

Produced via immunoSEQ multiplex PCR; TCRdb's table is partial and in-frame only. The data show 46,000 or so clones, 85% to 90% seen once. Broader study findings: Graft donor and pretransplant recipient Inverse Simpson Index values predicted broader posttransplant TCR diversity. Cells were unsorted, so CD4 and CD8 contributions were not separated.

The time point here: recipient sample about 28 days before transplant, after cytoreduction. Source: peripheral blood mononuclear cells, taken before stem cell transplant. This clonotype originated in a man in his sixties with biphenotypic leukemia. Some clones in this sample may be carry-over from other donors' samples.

CDR3 region: CAWSVLNHGYTF. CDR3 nucleotides: TGTGCCTGGAGTGTACTGAATCATGGCTACACCTTC. The chain uses TRBV30 and TRBJ1-2, with D uncertain. Trimming removed 0 bases from V and 6 bases from J, with 8 bases in between. The germline gives CDR1 GTSNPN, CDR2 SVGIG (reference sequence). There are 12 residues in the CDR3.